This T cell receptor beta chain was captured in a study of early T cells in non-severe SARS-CoV-2 infection. This clonotype has ten or more counts. Trimming stripped 1 base from V and 0 bases from J, with 14 bases between. The CDR3 spans 17 residues. Germline assignment: CDR1 SEHNR and CDR2 FQNEAQ (reference sequence). The TCR library protocol attached unique molecular identifiers to the individual cDNA molecules. TCRdb processed the 5' RACE reads anew with MiXCR; each CDR3 protein has one entry. The sample includes about 80,000 distinct CDR3 sequences, around 12% of them seen just once. The material sequenced was whole blood. This sequence originates from an adult who was a healthcare worker with PCR-confirmed SARS-CoV-2 infection or an uninfected control (not recorded which). This rearrangement joins TRBV7-9 to TRBJ2-3; a possible D gene is TRBD2 (6 bases). CDR3 DNA sequence: TGTGCCAGCAGCTTAGGGTCTAGCGTTTTTAGCACAGATACGCAGTATTTT. Translating it yields CASSLGSSVFSTDTQYF.